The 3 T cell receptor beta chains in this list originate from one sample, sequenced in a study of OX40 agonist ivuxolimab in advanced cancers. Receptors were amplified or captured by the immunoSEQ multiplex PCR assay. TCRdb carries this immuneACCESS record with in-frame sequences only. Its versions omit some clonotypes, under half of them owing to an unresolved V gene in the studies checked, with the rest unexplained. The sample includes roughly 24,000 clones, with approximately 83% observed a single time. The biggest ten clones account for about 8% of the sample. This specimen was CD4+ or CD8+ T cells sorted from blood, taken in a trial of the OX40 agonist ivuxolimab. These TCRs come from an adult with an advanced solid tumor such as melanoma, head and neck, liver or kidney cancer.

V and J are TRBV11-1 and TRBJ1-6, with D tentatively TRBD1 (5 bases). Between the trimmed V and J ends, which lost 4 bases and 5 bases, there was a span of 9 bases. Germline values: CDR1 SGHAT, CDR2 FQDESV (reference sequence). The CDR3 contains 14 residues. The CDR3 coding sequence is TGTGCCAGCAGCTCCACAGGAAATAATTCACCCCTCCACTTT. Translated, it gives CASSSTGNNSPLHF.

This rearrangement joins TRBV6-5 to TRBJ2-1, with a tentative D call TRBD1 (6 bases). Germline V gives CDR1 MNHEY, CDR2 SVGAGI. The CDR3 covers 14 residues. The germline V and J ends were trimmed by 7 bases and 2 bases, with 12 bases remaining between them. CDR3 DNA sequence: TGTGCCAGCACGTCCGACAGGACCTACAATGAGCAGTTCTTC. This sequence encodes CASTSDRTYNEQFF.

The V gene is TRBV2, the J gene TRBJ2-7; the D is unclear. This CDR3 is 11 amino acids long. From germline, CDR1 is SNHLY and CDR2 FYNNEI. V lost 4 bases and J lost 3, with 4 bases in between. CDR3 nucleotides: TGTGCCAGCAGTGGGGGCTACGAGCAGTACTTC. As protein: CASSGGYEQYF.